One TCR beta chain is described in this entry. Sequencing used immunoSEQ multiplex PCR; TCRdb keeps in-frame clones, though not all of them. The sample shows roughly 100,000 clones, over 75% of them seen only once. These data belong to a study of blood T cell repertoires in COVID-19. The V end lost 3 bases, the J end lost 2 bases, and 8 bases lay between the germline ends. Germline CDR1 SGHRS, CDR2 YFSETQ. This CDR3 spans 14 amino acids. This sequence originates from an older man with active or convalescent COVID-19. This chain joins TRBV5-1 and TRBJ2-2, with no clear D. Sequenced: peripheral blood. Here the CDR3 DNA reads TGCGCCAGCAGCTATAATCCCAACACCGGGGAGCTGTTTTTT. Translation gives CASSYNPNTGELFF.